Listed below are T cell receptor beta chains from one sample, sequenced in a study of blood T cell repertoires in COVID-19. Assay: immunoSEQ multiplex PCR; the TCRdb copy retains only in-frame clones and omits some. The repertoire holds tens of thousands of clones, with 87% as singletons. The sequenced sample consisted of peripheral blood. The receptor source for this set is a human donor with acute or convalescent COVID-19. The donor label of this sample is uncertain. The CDR3 runs from the conserved cysteine through the conserved F or W. D genes are given only for firm matches.

V gene	J gene	D gene	CDR3 protein
TRBV9	TRBJ2-7	.	CASSVAGGHLENEQYF
TRBV25-1	TRBJ2-1	TRBD2	CASSEYRTSGYNEQFF
TRBV18	TRBJ1-2	.	CASSPPREDYGYTF
TRBV6-1	TRBJ2-1	TRBD1	CASSDLGTGYNEQFF
TRBV5-1	TRBJ1-1	.	CASSLGGGRDTEAFF
TRBV5-4	TRBJ2-6	.	CASSPTGQAGANVLTF
TRBV18	TRBJ1-2	.	CASSPEARGANYGYTF
TRBV7-2	TRBJ1-5	.	CASSLTFNQPQHF
TRBV9	TRBJ2-6	.	CASSVSPGANVLTF
TRBV5-1	TRBJ1-2	.	CASSLTTGNYGYTF
TRBV6-5	TRBJ1-2	.	CASTRTPQRGYTF
TRBV5-1	TRBJ2-7	TRBD2	CASSTLAGGSYEQYF
TRBV27	TRBJ2-1	TRBD2	CASSLSRTSRNEQFF
TRBV5-1	TRBJ1-2	TRBD1	CASSATGGSYGYTF
TRBV3-1/TRBV3-2	TRBJ2-1	TRBD2	CASSQVVGQGGNEQFF
TRBV7-9	TRBJ2-3	TRBD2	CASSRQWQRERHSTQYF
TRBV19	TRBJ1-1	.	CASSIVSGALNTEAFF
TRBV28	TRBJ2-7	TRBD2	CASSSSGNWYEQYF
TRBV12-5	TRBJ1-1	TRBD1	CASGLAGPRGSNTEAFF
TRBV5-1	TRBJ2-1	TRBD2	CASQVSSGGPSYNEQFF
TRBV4-1	TRBJ1-4	.	CASSPGQLDEKLFF
TRBV7-9	TRBJ1-3	.	CASSSVPGNTIYF
TRBV28	TRBJ2-3	TRBD2	CASSLYWGRGSDTQYF
TRBV11-3	TRBJ2-1	TRBD2	CASSPGEGSYNEQFF
TRBV30	TRBJ2-1	TRBD2	CALTRTSGQSKQFF
TRBV6-5	TRBJ1-2	.	CASQNANYGYTF
TRBV5-4	TRBJ1-2	TRBD1	CASSSRQGGNYGYTF
TRBV19	TRBJ1-6	.	CASTGGKQYNSPLHF
TRBV30	TRBJ1-1	.	CARTRGGNTEAFF
TRBV2	TRBJ2-1	.	CASSLLRDSYNEQFF
TRBV12-3/TRBV12-4	TRBJ2-3	.	CASLVGSTDTQYF
TRBV28	TRBJ1-3	TRBD1	CASSSTQGRVTIYF
TRBV27	TRBJ1-1	.	CASRGHGRTEAFF
TRBV19	TRBJ1-5	TRBD1	CASSGTGSNQPQHF
TRBV6-5	TRBJ2-2	.	CASRRVRELFF
TRBV7-9	TRBJ1-4	TRBD1	CASSLAVGQEGEKLFF
TRBV21-1	TRBJ2-7	.	CASSITEPYEQYF
TRBV19	TRBJ1-4	TRBD1	CASGTDRDEKLFF
TRBV10-3	TRBJ2-3	TRBD2	CAISGTSGSGGDTQYF
TRBV7-9	TRBJ1-4	TRBD1	CASNRGAGEKLFF
TRBV18	TRBJ1-1	TRBD1	CASSPPLLTGGTEAFF
TRBV28	TRBJ1-1	TRBD1	CASSLAPAWNRGNTEAFF
TRBV5-4	TRBJ2-5	.	CASSKTGRETQYF
TRBV10-3	TRBJ2-3	TRBD2	CAIRVSLAEYTDTQYF
TRBV5-4	TRBJ1-3	TRBD1	CASSVGQGAGGNTIYF
TRBV10-1	TRBJ2-1	TRBD1	CASSAQGYNEQFF
TRBV5-6	TRBJ2-5	TRBD2	CASSFPGLAGYETQYF
TRBV4-2	TRBJ1-2	TRBD1	CASSPSGPGQGFYGYTF
TRBV19	TRBJ2-3	.	CASSIVEGPDTQYF
TRBV11-2	TRBJ2-3	.	CASSLDLADTQYF
TRBV7-6	TRBJ2-2	.	CASSLVGLQGGELFF
TRBV10-2	TRBJ1-2	.	CASKLDSSNYGYTF
TRBV7-9	TRBJ2-5	TRBD2	CASSLGGGSETQYF